This T cell receptor beta chain was recorded in a study of cytomegalovirus exposure and HLA in healthy donors. The PCR had 60 Vbeta and 13 Jbeta primers. Some clones are missing from TCRdb's copy, which holds only in-frame ones; the method was immunoSEQ multiplex PCR. The sample consists of under 200,000 clones, approximately 85% of them appearing once. There were likely unrecorded immune exposures, though donors were nominally healthy when sampled. The length of the CDR3 is 17 residues. The germline CDR1 and CDR2 sequences are SGHRS and YFSETQ. The junction had 6 bases not matched to a gene; V was cut back by 0 bases and J by 2 bases.

This clonotype was sampled from a man in his late teens or twenties in good health and CMV-seropositive. Sequencing was done on a sample of PBMCs. The V and J genes are TRBV5-1 and TRBJ2-1, with 9 bases lining up with TRBD2. CDR3 amino acids: CASSLGLAASPYNEQFF. CDR3 nucleotides: TGCGCCAGCAGCTTGGGACTAGCGGCCTCTCCCTACAATGAGCAGTTCTTC. The full variable domain, with the rest looked up from reference TRBV5-1 and TRBJ2-1, is KAGVTQTPRYLIKTRGQQVTLSCSPISGHRSVSWYQQTPGQGLQFLFEYFSETQRNKGNFPGRFSGRQFSNSRSEMNVSTLELGDSALYLCASSLGLAASPYNEQFFGPGTRLTVL.